Listed here are 11 T cell receptor beta chains from one sample, sequenced in a study of blood T cell repertoires in COVID-19. Clones were read by immunoSEQ multiplex PCR, and TCRdb kept only the in-frame ones, dropping some. The table includes about 440,000 clones, about 90% detected once. The specimen sequenced was PBMCs or T cells enriched from blood (not recorded which). Receptors were obtained from a man aged 18 to 29 who had recovered from COVID-19.

The V call is TRBV10-3, the J call TRBJ1-2; D not certain. Germline CDR1 and CDR2: ENHRY and SYGVKD. The CDR3 is made up of 13 amino acids. Trimming left V 4 bases short and J 4 bases short, with 10 bases between. The DNA of the CDR3 is TGTGCCATCAGTGCGGTGGGGAGCTATGGCTACACCTTC. Protein: CAISAVGSYGYTF.

This chain joins TRBV7-9 and TRBJ2-4; 7 bases map to TRBD1. With 5 bases clipped from V and 8 bases from J, the junction kept 9 bases outside the gene matches. The CDR3 totals 14 residues. Per the germline V gene, CDR1 is SEHNR and CDR2 is FQNEAQ (reference sequence). The CDR3 DNA follows: TGTGCCAGCAGCCGAGCAGGGGGATCGGACATTCAGTACTTC. Encoded protein: CASSRAGGSDIQYF.

The CDR3 protein is CASSFLRDISPDYGYTF. As DNA, the CDR3 is TGTGCCAGTAGTTTCCTCCGGGACATTTCGCCGGACTATGGCTACACCTTC. The chain joins TRBV19 to TRBJ1-2, with D tentatively TRBD1 (6 bases). Trimming cost V 5 bases and J 3 bases, with 22 bases left between them. The CDR3 runs to 17 residues. The germline V gene has CDR1 LNHDA and CDR2 SQIVND (reference sequence).

The V call is TRBV28, the J call TRBJ2-7, with TRBD1 matching over 9 bases. Trimming at V came to 5 bases and at J to 5 bases, leaving 7 bases not matched to a gene. Germline V gene data show CDR1 as MDHEN and CDR2 as SYDVKM. The CDR3 has 14 residues. The CDR3 nucleotides are TGTGCCAGCAGTCCAGGGACAGGGCCTAACGAGCAGTACTTC. It yields the protein CASSPGTGPNEQYF. Looking up the rest from reference TRBV28 and TRBJ2-7 gives the full variable domain: DVKVTQSSRYLVKRTGEKVFLECVQDMDHENMFWYRQDPGLGLRLIYFSYDVKMKEKGDIPEGYSVSREKKERFSLILESASTNQTSMYLCASSPGTGPNEQYFGPGTRLTVT.

The chain employs TRBV24-1 and TRBJ2-5; 11 nucleotides align to TRBD1. V shed 4 bases, J shed 5 bases, and the junction held 8 bases outside the gene matches. The V gene's germline CDR1 is KGHDR and CDR2 SFDVKD. The CDR3 consists of 16 residues. The CDR3 loop reads CATSDGTGGFWETQYF. DNA for the CDR3: TGTGCCACCAGTGACGGGACAGGGGGGTTTTGGGAGACCCAGTACTTC.

The CDR3 region is CASSGQGGNQPQHF. The DNA for the CDR3 is TGTGCCAGCAGTGGACAGGGAGGTAATCAGCCCCAGCATTTT. The rearrangement links TRBV27 to TRBJ1-5; 8 bases agree with TRBD1. After removal of 5 bases from V and 4 bases from J, the junction contained 4 bases not matched to a gene. Germline V lookup: CDR1 MNHEY, CDR2 SMNVEV (reference sequence). CDR3 size: 14 residues.

This chain uses TRBV5-6 with TRBJ2-3; 8 bases agree with TRBD1. Trimming removed 5 bases from V and 10 bases from J; junction bases left unmatched: 9. The CDR3 spans 13 residues. Germline V lookup: CDR1 SGHDT, CDR2 YYEEEE. The chain's CDR3 is CASRTQGASSQYF. For the CDR3, the DNA is TGTGCCAGCAGGACTCAGGGGGCCTCGTCGCAGTATTTT. The entire variable domain, with the rest obtained from reference TRBV5-6 and TRBJ2-3, is as follows: DAGVTQSPTHLIKTRGQQVTLRCSPKSGHDTVSWYQQALGQGPQFIFQYYEEEERQRGNFPDRFSGHQFPNYSSELNVNALLLGDSALYLCASRTQGASSQYFGPGTRLTVL.

This chain connects TRBV7-8 to TRBJ1-3; 7 bases fit TRBD1. CDR3 length: 15 amino acids. Germline lookup yields CDR1 SGHVS and CDR2 FQNEAQ. The junction had 11 bases not matched to a gene; V was cut back by 5 bases and J by 7 bases. CDR3 bases: TGTGCCAGCAGCGGGGGGACAGTACCATATAACACCATATATTTT. The encoded protein is CASSGGTVPYNTIYF.

The chain is built from TRBV9 and TRBJ2-5; TRBD1 matches at 7 bases. The V gene end was trimmed by 3 bases and the J gene end by 5 bases; junction bases not matched to a gene: 16. Germline loops: CDR1 SGDLS, CDR2 YYNGEE. The CDR3 covers 17 residues. CDR3 sequence (DNA): TGTGCCAGCAGCGCAAAACAACAGGGGTCGGATGGGGAGACCCAGTACTTC. Its protein product is CASSAKQQGSDGETQYF.

The chain combines TRBV6-5 with TRBJ1-1; 8 bases fit TRBD1. V trimming: 4 bases; J trimming: 6 bases; junction bases outside the gene matches: 7. The CDR3 consists of 14 residues. Germline CDR1 reads MNHEY; CDR2 reads SVGAGI. The chain's CDR3 is CASSLQGGRAEAFF. CDR3 DNA: TGTGCCAGCAGTTTACAGGGGGGTAGAGCTGAAGCTTTCTTT.

The V gene is TRBV10-3, the J gene TRBJ2-2, with 10 bases matching TRBD1. CDR1 is ENHRY and CDR2 is SYGVKD in the germline V gene. The CDR3 consists of 13 residues. With V trimmed by 11 bases and J by 3 bases, 3 bases remained unmatched. This chain's CDR3 is CAAGTGDTGELFF. CDR3 DNA sequence: TGTGCCGCCGGGACAGGGGACACCGGGGAGCTGTTTTTT.